Reported below is one TCR beta chain. TCRdb's table, derived via immunoSEQ multiplex PCR, lists solely in-frame clones and lacks some. The table shows 55,000 to 75,000 clones, with about 94% occurring only once. These data are taken from a study of technical replicates of blood from a handful of donors. Germline trimming cut 1 base from V and 5 bases from J; bases unmatched to any gene: 8. This CDR3 comprises 16 residues. Per germline, CDR1 PRHDT and CDR2 FYEKMQ (reference sequence). This TCR was recovered from a human donor in good health. Some clones in this sample may be carry-over from other donors' samples. V and J are TRBV13 and TRBJ2-7; the match to TRBD1 covers 10 bases. Specimen: PBMCs. In nucleotides, the CDR3 is TGTGCCAGCAGCTTAGCCCGGACAGGGGGGGTCCACGAGCAGTACTTC. It yields the protein CASSLARTGGVHEQYF. Full variable domain (remainder filled in from reference TRBV13 and TRBJ2-7): AAGVIQSPRHLIKEKRETATLKCYPIPRHDTVYWYQQGPGQDPQFLISFYEKMQSDKGSIPDRFSAQQFSDYHSELNMSSLELGDSALYFCASSLARTGGVHEQYFGPGTRLTVT.